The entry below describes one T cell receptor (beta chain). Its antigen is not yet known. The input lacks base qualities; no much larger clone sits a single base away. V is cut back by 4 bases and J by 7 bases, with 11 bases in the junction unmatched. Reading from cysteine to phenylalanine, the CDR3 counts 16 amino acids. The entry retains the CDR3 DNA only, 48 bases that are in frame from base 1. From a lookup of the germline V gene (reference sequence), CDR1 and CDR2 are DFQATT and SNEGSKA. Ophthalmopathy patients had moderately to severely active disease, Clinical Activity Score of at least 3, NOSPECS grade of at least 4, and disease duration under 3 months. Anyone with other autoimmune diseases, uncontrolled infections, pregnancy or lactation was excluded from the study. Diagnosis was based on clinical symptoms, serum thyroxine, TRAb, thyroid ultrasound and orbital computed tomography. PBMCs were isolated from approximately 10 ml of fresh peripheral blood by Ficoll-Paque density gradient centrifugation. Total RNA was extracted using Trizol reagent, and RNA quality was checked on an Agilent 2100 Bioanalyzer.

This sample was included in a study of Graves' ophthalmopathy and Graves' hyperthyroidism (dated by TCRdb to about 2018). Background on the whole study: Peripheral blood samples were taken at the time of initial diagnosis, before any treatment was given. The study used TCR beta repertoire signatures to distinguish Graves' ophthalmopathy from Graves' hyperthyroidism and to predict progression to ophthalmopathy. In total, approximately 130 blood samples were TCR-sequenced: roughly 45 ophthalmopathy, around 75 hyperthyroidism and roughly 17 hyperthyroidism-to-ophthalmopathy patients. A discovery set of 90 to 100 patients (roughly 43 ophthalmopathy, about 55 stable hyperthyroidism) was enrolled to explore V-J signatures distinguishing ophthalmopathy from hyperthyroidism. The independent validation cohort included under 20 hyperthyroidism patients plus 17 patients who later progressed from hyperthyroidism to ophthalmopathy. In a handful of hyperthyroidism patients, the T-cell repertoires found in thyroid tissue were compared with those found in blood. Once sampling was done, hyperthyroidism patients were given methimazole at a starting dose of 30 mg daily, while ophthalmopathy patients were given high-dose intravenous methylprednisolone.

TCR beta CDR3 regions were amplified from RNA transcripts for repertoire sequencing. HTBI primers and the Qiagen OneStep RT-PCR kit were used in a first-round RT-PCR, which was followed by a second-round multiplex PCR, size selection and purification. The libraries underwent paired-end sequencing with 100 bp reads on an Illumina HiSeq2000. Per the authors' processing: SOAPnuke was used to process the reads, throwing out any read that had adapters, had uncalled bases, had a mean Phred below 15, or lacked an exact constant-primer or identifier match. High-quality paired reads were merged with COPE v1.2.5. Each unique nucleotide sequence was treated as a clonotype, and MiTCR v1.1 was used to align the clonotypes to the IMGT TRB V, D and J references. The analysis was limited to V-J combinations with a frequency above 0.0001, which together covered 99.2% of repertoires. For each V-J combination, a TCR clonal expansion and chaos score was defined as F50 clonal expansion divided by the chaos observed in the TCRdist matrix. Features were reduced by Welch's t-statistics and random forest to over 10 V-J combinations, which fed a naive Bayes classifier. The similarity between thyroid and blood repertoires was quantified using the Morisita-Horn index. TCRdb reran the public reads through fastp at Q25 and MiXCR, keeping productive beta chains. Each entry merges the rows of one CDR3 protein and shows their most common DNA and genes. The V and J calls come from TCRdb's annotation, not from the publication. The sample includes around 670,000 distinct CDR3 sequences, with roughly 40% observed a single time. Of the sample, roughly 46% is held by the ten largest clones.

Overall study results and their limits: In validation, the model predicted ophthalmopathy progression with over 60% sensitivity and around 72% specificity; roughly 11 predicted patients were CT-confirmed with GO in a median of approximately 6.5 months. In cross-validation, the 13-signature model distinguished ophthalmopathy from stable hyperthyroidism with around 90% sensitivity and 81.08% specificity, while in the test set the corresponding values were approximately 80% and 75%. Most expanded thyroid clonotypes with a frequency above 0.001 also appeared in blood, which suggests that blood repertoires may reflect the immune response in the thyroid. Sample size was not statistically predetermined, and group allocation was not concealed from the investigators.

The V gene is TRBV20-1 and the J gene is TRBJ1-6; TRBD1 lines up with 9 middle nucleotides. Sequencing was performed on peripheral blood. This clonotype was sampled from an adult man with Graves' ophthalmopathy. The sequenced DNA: TGCAGTGCTACCAAGCCCGGGACAGGGCGAAATTCACCCCTCCACTTT. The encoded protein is CSATKPGTGRNSPLHF.